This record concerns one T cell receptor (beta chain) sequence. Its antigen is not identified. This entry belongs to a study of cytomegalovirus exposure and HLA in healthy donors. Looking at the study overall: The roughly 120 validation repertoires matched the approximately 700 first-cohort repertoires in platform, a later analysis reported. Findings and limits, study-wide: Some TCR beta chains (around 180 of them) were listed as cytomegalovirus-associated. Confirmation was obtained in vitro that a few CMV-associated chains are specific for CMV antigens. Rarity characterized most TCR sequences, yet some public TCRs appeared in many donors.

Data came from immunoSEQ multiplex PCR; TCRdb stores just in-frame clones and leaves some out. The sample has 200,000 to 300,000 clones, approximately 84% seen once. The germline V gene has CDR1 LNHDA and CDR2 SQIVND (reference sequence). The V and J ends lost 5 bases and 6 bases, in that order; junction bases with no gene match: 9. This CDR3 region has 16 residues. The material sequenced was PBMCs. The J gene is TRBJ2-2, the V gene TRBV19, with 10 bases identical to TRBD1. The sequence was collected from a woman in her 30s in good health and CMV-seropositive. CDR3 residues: CASSPRDRGGSGELFF. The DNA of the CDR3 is TGTGCCAGTAGTCCCCGGGACAGGGGTGGCTCCGGGGAGCTGTTTTTT.